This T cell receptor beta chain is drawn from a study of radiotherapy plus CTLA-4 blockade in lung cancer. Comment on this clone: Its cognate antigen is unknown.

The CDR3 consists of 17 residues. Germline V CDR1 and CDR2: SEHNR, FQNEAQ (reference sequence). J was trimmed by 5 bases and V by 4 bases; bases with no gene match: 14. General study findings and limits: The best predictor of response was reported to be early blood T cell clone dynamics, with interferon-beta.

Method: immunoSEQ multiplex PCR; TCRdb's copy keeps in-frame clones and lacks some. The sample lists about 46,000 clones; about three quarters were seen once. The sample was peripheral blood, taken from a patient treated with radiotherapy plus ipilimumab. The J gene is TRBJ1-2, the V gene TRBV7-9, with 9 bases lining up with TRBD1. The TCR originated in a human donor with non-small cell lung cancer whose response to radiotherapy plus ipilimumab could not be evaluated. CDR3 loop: CASSSSNRAGTGYGYTF. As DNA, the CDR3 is TGTGCCAGCAGCTCATCTAACAGAGCCGGGACAGGGTATGGCTACACCTTC. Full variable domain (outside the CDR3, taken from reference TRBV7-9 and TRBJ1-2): DTGVSQNPRHKITKRGQNVTFRCDPISEHNRLYWYRQTLGQGPEFLTYFQNEAQLEKSRLLSDRFSAERPKGSFSTLEIQRTEQGDSAMYLCASSSSNRAGTGYGYTFGSGTRLTVV.